This T cell receptor beta chain was retrieved from a study of T cell responses to AZD1222 COVID-19 vaccine. TCRdb keeps only in-frame clones here, not all; method: immunoSEQ multiplex PCR. The table has about 94,000 clones, roughly 90% seen once; the top ten hold 9% to 13%. CDR3 length: 18 residues. Losses at the gene ends were 2 bases for V and 7 bases for J; bases not matched to a gene: 16. A word on this clone: Its cognate antigen is unknown.

Timing groups of about 4 and about 12 weeks for second doses were pooled. Findings and limits, study-wide: Nearly half of the spike-specific TCRs reportedly recognize variant regions that carry no mutations. Donors, mostly white British, included more females; clonal diversity was possibly underestimated.

The sample in question was peripheral blood, obtained 28 days after the second AZD1222 dose. The chain couples TRBV23-1 to TRBJ1-5; TRBD1 agrees at 8 bases. TRBV23-1 has ORF status, its function being uncertain. This sequence originates from an adult who received the AZD1222 COVID-19 vaccine. The chain's CDR3 is CASSQTLGRTGTEQPQHF. CDR3 DNA sequence: TGCGCCAGCAGTCAAACCCTCGGGAGGACAGGGACTGAGCAGCCCCAGCATTTT.